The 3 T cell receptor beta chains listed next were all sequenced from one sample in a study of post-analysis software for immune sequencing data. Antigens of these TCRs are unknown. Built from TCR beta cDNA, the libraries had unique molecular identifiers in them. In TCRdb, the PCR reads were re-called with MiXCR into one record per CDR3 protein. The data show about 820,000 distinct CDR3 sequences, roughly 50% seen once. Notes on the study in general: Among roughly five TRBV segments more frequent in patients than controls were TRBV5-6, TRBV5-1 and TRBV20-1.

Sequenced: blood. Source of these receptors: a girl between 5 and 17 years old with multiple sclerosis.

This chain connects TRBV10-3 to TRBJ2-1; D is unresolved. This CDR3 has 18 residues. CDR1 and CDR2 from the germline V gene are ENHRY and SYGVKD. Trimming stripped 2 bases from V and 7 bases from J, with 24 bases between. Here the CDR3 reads CAISEARQTTHRVNEQFF. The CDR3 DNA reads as TGTGCCATCAGTGAGGCCCGCCAGACCACCCACCGTGTAAATGAGCAGTTCTTC.

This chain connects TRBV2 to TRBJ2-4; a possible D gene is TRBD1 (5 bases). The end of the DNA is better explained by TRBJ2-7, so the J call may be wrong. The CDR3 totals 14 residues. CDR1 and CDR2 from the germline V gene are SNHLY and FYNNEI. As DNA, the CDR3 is TGTGCCAGCTCCAAAAGGGGCGACGCCTACGAGCAGTACTTC. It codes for CASSKRGDAYEQYF.

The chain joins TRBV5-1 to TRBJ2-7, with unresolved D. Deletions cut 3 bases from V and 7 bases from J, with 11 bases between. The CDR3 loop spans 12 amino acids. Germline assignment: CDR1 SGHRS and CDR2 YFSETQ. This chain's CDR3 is CASSSRRTEQYF. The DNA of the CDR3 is TGCGCCAGCAGCTCGAGACGTACGGAGCAGTACTTC.